Following are 14 T cell receptor beta chains from one sample sequenced in a study of T cell responses to AZD1222 COVID-19 vaccine. Using immunoSEQ multiplex PCR, the repertoire was profiled, and TCRdb retains in-frame clones only, with some absent. Among about 74,000 clones listed, less than 95% were seen once. The source was peripheral blood, collected 28 days after the second AZD1222 dose. The origin of the receptors is an adult who received the AZD1222 COVID-19 vaccine.

This clone has more than one count but fewer than ten. The rearrangement joins TRBV5-4 to TRBJ1-3, with unresolved D. V lost 4 bases to trimming and J lost 0 bases, with 14 bases between them. Per germline, CDR1 SGHNT and CDR2 YYREEE (reference sequence). The CDR3 spans 16 residues. The CDR3 protein is CASSQPGASSGNTIYF. In nucleotides, the CDR3 is TGTGCCAGCAGCCAGCCCGGAGCGAGCTCTGGAAACACCATATATTTT.

The chain uses TRBV30 and TRBJ1-2; D remains unclear. This CDR3 comprises 13 residues. Trimming shortened V by 2 bases and J by 0 bases, and 7 bases separated the two germline ends. Germline assignment: CDR1 GTSNPN and CDR2 SVGIG (reference sequence). CDR3 sequence (DNA): TGTGCCTGGAGTCCGGCGGCTAACTATGGCTACACCTTC. Translated: CAWSPAANYGYTF.

The DNA for the CDR3 is TGTGCCAGCAGTCTACAGGGAGACTATGGCTACACCTTC. This sequence encodes CASSLQGDYGYTF. This chain connects TRBV6-5 to TRBJ1-2, with a possible D match to TRBD1 (6 bases). The CDR3 covers 13 residues. V shed 5 bases and J shed 3 bases, with 10 bases lying between them. Germline values: CDR1 MNHEY, CDR2 SVGAGI.

The chain links TRBV28 to TRBJ1-2; TRBD1 might be the D (5 bases). From germline, CDR1 is MDHEN and CDR2 SYDVKM. This CDR3 contains 15 residues. V was trimmed by 4 bases and J by 4 bases, leaving 16 bases between them. CDR3 protein: CASSSRDGEGYGYTF. The CDR3 nucleotides are TGTGCCAGCAGTTCTCGGGACGGCGAAGGCTATGGCTACACCTTC.

This sequence joins TRBV28 and TRBJ1-4, with D hard to call. Per the germline V gene, CDR1 is MDHEN and CDR2 is SYDVKM. Trimming stripped 3 bases from V and 4 bases from J, with 6 bases between. The CDR3 has 13 residues. CDR3 nucleotide sequence: TGTGCCAGCAGTTTTTGGGGTAATGAAAAACTGTTTTTT. Translated: CASSFWGNEKLFF.

The V and J genes are TRBV20-1 and TRBJ1-2; D is perhaps TRBD1 (5 bases). There are 11 residues in the CDR3. Trimming cost V 1 base and J 14 bases, with 14 bases left between them. Per the germline V gene, CDR1 is DFQATT and CDR2 is SNEGSKA (reference sequence). In DNA form, the CDR3 reads TGCAGTGCTAGAGCCCAGGGTCTGGGGACCTTC. It encodes CSARAQGLGTF.

The genes are TRBV9 and TRBJ2-1, with a weak D call TRBD2 (5 bases). Germline CDR1 reads SGDLS; CDR2 reads YYNGEE. This CDR3 is built from 15 residues. Trimming took off 4 bases at V and 0 bases at J, with 11 bases between the two ends. CDR3 coding DNA: TGTGCCAGCAGCTTGGAGGCCAGCTCCTACAATGAGCAGTTCTTC. This translates into CASSLEASSYNEQFF.

The rearrangement uses TRBV6-5 and TRBJ1-5; D not certain. V lost 4 bases, J lost 4 bases, and 5 bases lay in between. This CDR3 is built from 12 residues. Germline V gene sequence: CDR1 MNHEY, CDR2 SVGAGI. The CDR3 loop reads CASSSENQPQHF. CDR3 bases: TGTGCCAGCAGTTCCGAAAATCAGCCCCAGCATTTT.

V usage is TRBV27 and J usage is TRBJ2-7, with D tentatively TRBD2 (6 bases). V shed 5 bases and J shed 4 bases, with 18 bases lying between them. Germline CDR1 is MNHEY and CDR2 is SMNVEV (reference sequence). The CDR3 has 15 residues. CDR3 sequence: CASSLRLGKAYEQYF. In DNA, the CDR3 is TGTGCCAGCAGTCTCAGACTAGGGAAAGCGTACGAGCAGTACTTC.

The chain uses TRBV5-1 and TRBJ2-2; D tentatively reads TRBD1 or TRBD2 (5 bases each). Germline V lookup: CDR1 SGHRS, CDR2 YFSETQ. The CDR3 is made up of 16 amino acids. Trimming pared 0 bases from V and 4 bases from J, leaving 13 bases between. Here the CDR3 DNA reads TGCGCCAGCAGCTTGGTGGGGGACGGGGTCACCGGGGAGCTGTTTTTT. The encoded protein is CASSLVGDGVTGELFF.

The CDR3 here is CATSDDASGRDTGELFF. The CDR3 DNA sequence: TGTGCCACCAGTGATGACGCTAGCGGGAGGGACACCGGGGAGCTGTTTTTT. The rearrangement links TRBV24-1 to TRBJ2-2; 12 nucleotides line up with TRBD2. Per the germline V gene, CDR1 is KGHDR and CDR2 is SFDVKD. This CDR3 contains 17 residues. J lost 3 bases, V lost 3 bases, and 4 bases had no gene match.

This clone is a singleton in its sample. CDR3 loop: CSVATVQETQYF. CDR3 sequence (DNA): TGCAGCGTTGCGACGGTCCAAGAGACCCAGTACTTC. The chain uses TRBV29-1 and TRBJ2-5; D uncertain. V lost 4 bases, J lost 1 base, and 7 bases lay in between. CDR1 is SQVTM, CDR2 ANQGSEA, per germline. The CDR3 sequence is 12 residues long.

The rearrangement joins TRBV5-4 to TRBJ2-3, with a possible D match to TRBD1 (6 bases). The V and J ends lost 1 base and 3 bases respectively, with 12 bases between them. The length of the CDR3 is 15 residues. The germline V gene encodes CDR1 SGHNT and CDR2 YYREEE (reference sequence). CDR3 amino acids: CASSLYLGGTDTQYF. The CDR3 nucleotides are TGTGCCAGCAGCTTGTATTTAGGGGGTACAGATACGCAGTATTTT.

V is TRBV20-1 and J is TRBJ2-5; D is undetermined. Germline loops: CDR1 DFQATT, CDR2 SNEGSKA (reference sequence). Trimming shortened V by 3 bases and J by 1 base, and 12 bases separated the two germline ends. The CDR3 loop spans 14 amino acids. The CDR3 nucleotides are TGCAGTGCTAGTGTGTGGGTCAGCCAAGAGACCCAGTACTTC. Translation: CSASVWVSQETQYF.